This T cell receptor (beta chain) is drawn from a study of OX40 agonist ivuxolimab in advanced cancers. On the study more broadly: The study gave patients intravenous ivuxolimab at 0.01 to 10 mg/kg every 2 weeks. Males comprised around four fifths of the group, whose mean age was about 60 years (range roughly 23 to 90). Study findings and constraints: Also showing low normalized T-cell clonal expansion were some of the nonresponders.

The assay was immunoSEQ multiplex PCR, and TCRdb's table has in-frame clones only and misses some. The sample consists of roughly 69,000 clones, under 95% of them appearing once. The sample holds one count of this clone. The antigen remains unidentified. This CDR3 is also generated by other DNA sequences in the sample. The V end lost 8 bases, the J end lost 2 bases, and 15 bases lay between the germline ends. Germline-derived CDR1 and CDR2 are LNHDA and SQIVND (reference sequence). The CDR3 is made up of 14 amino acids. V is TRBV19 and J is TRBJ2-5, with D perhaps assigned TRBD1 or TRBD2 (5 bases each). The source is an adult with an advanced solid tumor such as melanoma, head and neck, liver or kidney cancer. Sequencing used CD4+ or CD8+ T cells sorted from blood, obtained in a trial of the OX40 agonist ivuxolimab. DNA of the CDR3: TGTGCCAGTGCCGGGACCGACGTACAAGAGACCCAGTACTTC. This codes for CASAGTDVQETQYF.